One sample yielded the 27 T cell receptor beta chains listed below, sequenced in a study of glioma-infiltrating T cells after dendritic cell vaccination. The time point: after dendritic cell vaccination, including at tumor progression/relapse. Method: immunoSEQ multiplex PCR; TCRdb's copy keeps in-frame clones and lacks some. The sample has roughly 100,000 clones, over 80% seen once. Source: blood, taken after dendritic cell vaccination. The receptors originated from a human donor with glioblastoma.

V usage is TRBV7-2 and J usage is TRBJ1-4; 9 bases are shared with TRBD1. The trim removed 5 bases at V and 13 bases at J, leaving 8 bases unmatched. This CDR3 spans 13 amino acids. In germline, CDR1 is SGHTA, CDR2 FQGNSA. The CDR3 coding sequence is TGTGCCAGCAGCCCCCGGGACAGGGTCGGACTGTTTTTT. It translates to CASSPRDRVGLFF.

This chain's CDR3 is CASSLTGYTEAFF. The CDR3 nucleotides read TGCGCCAGCAGCTTAACAGGGTACACTGAAGCTTTCTTT. The chain uses TRBV5-1 and TRBJ1-1; tentative D call: TRBD1 (6 bases). Germline V gene lookup returns CDR1 SGHRS and CDR2 YFSETQ. This CDR3 region has 13 residues. Between the trimmed V and J ends, which lost 2 bases and 3 bases, there was a span of 8 bases.

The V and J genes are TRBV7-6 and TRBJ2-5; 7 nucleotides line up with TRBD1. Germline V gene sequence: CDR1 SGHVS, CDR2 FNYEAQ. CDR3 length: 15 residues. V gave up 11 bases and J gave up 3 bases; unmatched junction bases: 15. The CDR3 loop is CAVNRGTNLEETQYF. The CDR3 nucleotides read TGTGCCGTAAACAGGGGAACCAACTTAGAAGAGACCCAGTACTTC.

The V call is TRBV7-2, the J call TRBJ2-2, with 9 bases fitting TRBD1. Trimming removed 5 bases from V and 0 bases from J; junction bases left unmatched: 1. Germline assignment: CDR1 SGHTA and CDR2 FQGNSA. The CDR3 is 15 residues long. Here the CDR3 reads CASSRQGANTGELFF. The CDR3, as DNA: TGTGCCAGCAGCCGACAGGGGGCGAACACCGGGGAGCTGTTTTTT.

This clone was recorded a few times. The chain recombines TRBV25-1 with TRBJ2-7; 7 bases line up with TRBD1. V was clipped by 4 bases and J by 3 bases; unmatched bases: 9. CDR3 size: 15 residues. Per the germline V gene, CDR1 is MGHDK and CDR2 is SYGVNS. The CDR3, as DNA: TGTGCCAGCAGTGGAGACCGGGACAGCTACTACGAGCAGTACTTC. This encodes CASSGDRDSYYEQYF.

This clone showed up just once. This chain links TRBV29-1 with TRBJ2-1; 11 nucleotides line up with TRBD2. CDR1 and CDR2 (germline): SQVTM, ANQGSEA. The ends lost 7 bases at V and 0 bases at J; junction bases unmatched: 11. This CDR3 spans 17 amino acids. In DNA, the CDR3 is TGCAGCGCCCTCACTAGCGGGGGCTACAGCTCCTACAATGAGCAGTTCTTC. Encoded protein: CSALTSGGYSSYNEQFF.

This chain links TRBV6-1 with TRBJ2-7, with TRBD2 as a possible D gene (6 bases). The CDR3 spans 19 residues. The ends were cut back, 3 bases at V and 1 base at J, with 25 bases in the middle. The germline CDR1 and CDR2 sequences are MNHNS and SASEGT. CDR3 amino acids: CASSDWVGGDSFSSYEQYF. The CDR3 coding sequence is TGTGCCAGCAGTGATTGGGTTGGTGGGGACTCCTTCTCTTCCTACGAGCAGTACTTC.

The DNA of the CDR3 is TGTGCCAGCAGTGATGGGACAGCGGCTGGCTACACCTTC. Translating gives CASSDGTAAGYTF. The V call is TRBV6-1, the J call TRBJ1-2; 7 bases agree with TRBD1. Germline V gene lookup returns CDR1 MNHNS and CDR2 SASEGT. The CDR3 extends over 13 amino acids. V lost 3 bases to trimming and J lost 7 bases; unmatched junction nucleotides: 5.

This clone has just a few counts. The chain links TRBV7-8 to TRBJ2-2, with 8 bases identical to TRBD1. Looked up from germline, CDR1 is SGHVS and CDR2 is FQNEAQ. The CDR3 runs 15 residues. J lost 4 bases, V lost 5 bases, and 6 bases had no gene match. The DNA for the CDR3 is TGTGCCAGCAGCCCAGGGGGCGCAGGCACCGGGGAGCTGTTTTTT. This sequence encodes CASSPGGAGTGELFF. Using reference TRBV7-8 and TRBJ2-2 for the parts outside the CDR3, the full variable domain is GAGVSQSPRYKVAKRGQDVALRCDPISGHVSLFWYQQALGQGPEFLTYFQNEAQLDKSGLPSDRFFAERPEGSVSTLKIQRTQQEDSAVYLCASSPGGAGTGELFFGEGSRLTVL.

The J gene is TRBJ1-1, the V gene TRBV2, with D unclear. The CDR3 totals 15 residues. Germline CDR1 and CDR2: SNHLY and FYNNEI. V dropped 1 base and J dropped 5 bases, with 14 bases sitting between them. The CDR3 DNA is TGTGCCAGCAGTGAAGAAATGAGGGTTGGGACTGAAGCTTTCTTT. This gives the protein CASSEEMRVGTEAFF.

The CDR3 nucleotides are TGCGCCAGCAGCCCCTTACCCGCAGATAACTATGGCTACACCTTC. Encoded protein: CASSPLPADNYGYTF. The J gene is TRBJ1-2, the V gene TRBV4-1; D gene uncertain. Germline values: CDR1 MGHRA, CDR2 YSYEKL. With 4 bases removed from V and 1 base from J, the gap between germline ends came to 13 bases. This CDR3 has 15 amino acids.

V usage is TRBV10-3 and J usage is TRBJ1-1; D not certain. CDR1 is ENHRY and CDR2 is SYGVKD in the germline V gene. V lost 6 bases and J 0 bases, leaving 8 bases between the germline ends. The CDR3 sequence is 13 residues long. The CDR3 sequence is CAIRFTVNTEAFF. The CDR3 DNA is TGTGCCATCAGGTTTACAGTGAACACTGAAGCTTTCTTT.

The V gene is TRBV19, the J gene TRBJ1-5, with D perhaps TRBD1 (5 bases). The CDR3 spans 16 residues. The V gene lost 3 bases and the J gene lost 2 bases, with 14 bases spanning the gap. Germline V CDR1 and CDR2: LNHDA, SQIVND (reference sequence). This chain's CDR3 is CASSIGGASRNQPQHF. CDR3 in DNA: TGTGCCAGTAGTATCGGGGGTGCTTCGCGCAATCAGCCCCAGCATTTT.

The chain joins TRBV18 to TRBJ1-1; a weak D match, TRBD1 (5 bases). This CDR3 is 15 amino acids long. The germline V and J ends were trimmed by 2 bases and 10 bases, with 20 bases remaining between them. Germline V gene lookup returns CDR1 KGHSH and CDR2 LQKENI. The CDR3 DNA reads TGTGCCAGCTCACCATCGTCTTTGACAGCCTGGGCAGCTTTCTTT. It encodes CASSPSSLTAWAAFF.

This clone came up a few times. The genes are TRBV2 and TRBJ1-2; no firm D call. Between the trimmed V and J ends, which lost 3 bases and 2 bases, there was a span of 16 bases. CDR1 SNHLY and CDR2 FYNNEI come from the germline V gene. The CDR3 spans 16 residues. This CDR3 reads CASSDAGSGMNYGYTF. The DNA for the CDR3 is TGTGCCAGCAGTGATGCAGGCTCAGGAATGAACTATGGCTACACCTTC. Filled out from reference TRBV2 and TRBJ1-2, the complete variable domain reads EPEVTQTPSHQVTQMGQEVILRCVPISNHLYFYWYRQILGQKVEFLVSFYNNEISEKSEIFDDQFSVERPDGSNFTLKIRSTKLEDSAMYFCASSDAGSGMNYGYTFGSGTRLTVV.

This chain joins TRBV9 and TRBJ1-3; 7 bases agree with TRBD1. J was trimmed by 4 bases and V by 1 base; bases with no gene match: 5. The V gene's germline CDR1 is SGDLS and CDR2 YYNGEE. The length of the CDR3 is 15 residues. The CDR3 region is CASSVFGQAGNTIYF. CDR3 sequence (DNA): TGTGCCAGCAGCGTATTCGGACAGGCCGGAAACACCATATATTTT. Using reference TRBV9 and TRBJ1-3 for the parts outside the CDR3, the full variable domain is DSGVTQTPKHLITATGQRVTLRCSPRSGDLSVYWYQQSLDQGLQFLIQYYNGEERAKGNILERFSAQQFPDLHSELNLSSLELGDSALYFCASSVFGQAGNTIYFGEGSWLTVV.

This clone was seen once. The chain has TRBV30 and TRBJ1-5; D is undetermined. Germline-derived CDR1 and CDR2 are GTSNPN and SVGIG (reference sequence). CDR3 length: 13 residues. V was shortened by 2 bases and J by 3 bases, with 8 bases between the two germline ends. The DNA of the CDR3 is TGTGCCTGGAGTTATAGCGCCAATCAGCCCCAGCATTTT. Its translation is CAWSYSANQPQHF.

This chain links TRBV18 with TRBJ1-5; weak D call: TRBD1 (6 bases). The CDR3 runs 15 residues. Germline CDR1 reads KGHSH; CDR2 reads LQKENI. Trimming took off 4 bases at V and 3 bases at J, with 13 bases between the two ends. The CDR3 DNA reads TGTGCCAGCTCACTGCAACGGGACATCAATCAGCCCCAGCATTTT. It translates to CASSLQRDINQPQHF.

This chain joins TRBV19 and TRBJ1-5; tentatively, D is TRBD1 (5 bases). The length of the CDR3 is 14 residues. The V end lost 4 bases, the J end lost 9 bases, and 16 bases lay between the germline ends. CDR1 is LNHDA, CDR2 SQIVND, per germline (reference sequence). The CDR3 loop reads CASSSGTKVPPQHF. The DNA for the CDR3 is TGTGCCAGTAGTAGCGGGACCAAGGTGCCGCCCCAGCATTTT.

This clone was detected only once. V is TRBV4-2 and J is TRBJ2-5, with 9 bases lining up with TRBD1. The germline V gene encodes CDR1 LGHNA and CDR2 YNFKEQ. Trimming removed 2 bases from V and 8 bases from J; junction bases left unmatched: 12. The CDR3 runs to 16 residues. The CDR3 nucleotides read TGTGCCAGCAGCCAACTGACACCGGGACAGGGTGTAACCCAGTACTTC. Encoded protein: CASSQLTPGQGVTQYF.

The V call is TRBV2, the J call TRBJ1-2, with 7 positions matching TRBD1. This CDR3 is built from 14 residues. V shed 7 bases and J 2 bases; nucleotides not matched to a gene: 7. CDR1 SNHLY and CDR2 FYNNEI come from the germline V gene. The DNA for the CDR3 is TGTGCCAGCACCAGACAGGGCGCAAACTATGGCTACACCTTC. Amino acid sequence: CASTRQGANYGYTF.

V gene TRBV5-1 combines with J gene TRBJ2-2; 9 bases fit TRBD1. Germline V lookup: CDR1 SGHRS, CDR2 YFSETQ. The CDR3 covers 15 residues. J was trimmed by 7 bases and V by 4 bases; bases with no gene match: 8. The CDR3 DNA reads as TGCGCCAGCAGCCTTAGGACAGGGGTCGACGGGGAGCTGTTTTTT. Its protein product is CASSLRTGVDGELFF.

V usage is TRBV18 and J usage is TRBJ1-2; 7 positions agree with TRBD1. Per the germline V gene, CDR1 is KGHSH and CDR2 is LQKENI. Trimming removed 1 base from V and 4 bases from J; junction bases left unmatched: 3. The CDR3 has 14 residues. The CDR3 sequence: CASSPQGGLYGYTF. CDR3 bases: TGTGCCAGCTCACCACAAGGGGGCCTCTATGGCTACACCTTC.

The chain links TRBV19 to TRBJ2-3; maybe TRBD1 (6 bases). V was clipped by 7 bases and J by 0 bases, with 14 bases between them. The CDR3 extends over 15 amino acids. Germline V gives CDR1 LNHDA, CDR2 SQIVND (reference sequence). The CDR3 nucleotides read TGTGCCAGTACCCCGGGTAGGGGGAGCACAGATACGCAGTATTTT. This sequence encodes CASTPGRGSTDTQYF.

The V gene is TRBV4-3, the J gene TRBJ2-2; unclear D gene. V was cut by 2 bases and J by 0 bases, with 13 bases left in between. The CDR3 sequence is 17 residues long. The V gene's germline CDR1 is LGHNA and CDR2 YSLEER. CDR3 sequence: CASSQLPNYANTGELFF. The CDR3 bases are TGCGCCAGCAGCCAACTACCCAATTACGCGAACACCGGGGAGCTGTTTTTT.

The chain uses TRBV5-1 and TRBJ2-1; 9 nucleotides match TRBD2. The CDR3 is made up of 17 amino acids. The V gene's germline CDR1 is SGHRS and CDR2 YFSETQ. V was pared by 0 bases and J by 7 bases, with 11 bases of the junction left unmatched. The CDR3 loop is CASSLGFLGGRGNEQFF. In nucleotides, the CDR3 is TGCGCCAGCAGCTTGGGATTCCTAGGCGGGAGGGGGAATGAGCAGTTCTTC. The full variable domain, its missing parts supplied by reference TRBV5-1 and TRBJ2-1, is KAGVTQTPRYLIKTRGQQVTLSCSPISGHRSVSWYQQTPGQGLQFLFEYFSETQRNKGNFPGRFSGRQFSNSRSEMNVSTLELGDSALYLCASSLGFLGGRGNEQFFGPGTRLTVL.

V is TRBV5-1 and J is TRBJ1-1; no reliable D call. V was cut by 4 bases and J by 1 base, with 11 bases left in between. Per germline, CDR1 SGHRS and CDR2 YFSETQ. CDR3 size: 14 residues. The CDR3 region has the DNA TGCGCCAGCAGCGCCGAAGGAGGGAACACTGAAGCTTTCTTT. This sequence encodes CASSAEGGNTEAFF.